Each of the 29 T cell receptor beta chains below was sequenced from the same sample in a study of blood T cells in healthy people across ages. Next came a second PCR, run for roughly 6 to 11 cycles, which used a sample-barcoded 5' primer along with a J-beta primer mix. TCRdb re-analysed the 5' RACE reads in MiXCR, keeping a single row per CDR3 protein. The repertoire includes 1.5 million to 2 million distinct CDR3 sequences, 28% of them detected once, and roughly 8% sits in the top ten. The sample comprised blood. The receptors originated from a woman aged 30 to 39 in good health.

This clonotype was found many times. The chain combines TRBV29-1 with TRBJ2-1; D may match TRBD1 or TRBD2 (5 bases each). Germline-derived CDR1 and CDR2 are SQVTM and ANQGSEA. Trimming left V 3 bases short and J 7 bases short, with 16 bases between. CDR3 length: 14 residues. DNA of the CDR3: TGCAGCGTTGAGGACGGGGACCCCGTAAATGAGCAGTTCTTC. It encodes CSVEDGDPVNEQFF.

With respect to this clonotype: Mismatch with germline at one junction end may stem from a read error. The chain uses TRBV12-3 or TRBV12-4 and TRBJ1-1; D gene unclear. The CDR3 contains 14 residues. CDR3 loop: CASTLLGPNTEAFF. As DNA, the CDR3 is TGTGCCAGCACTTTACTGGGCCCGAACACTGAAGCTTTCTTT.

This chain uses TRBV5-1 with TRBJ1-5, with 10 bases matching TRBD1. Trimming at V came to 3 bases and at J to 6 bases, leaving 3 bases not matched to a gene. The CDR3 is 14 residues long. The V gene's germline CDR1 is SGHRS and CDR2 YFSETQ. In nucleotides, the CDR3 is TGCGCCAGCAGCTCGGGGGACAGGGGTCAGCCCCAGCATTTT. Protein product: CASSSGDRGQPQHF.

The V and J genes are TRBV7-9 and TRBJ1-6; D may be TRBD1 (5 bases). This CDR3 region has 12 residues. Germline values: CDR1 SEHNR, CDR2 FQNEAQ (reference sequence). Trimming left V 6 bases short and J 9 bases short, with 9 bases between. The DNA for the CDR3 is TGTGCCAGCAGTTCCGGGGCTTCACCCCTCCACTTT. Its protein is CASSSGASPLHF.

This chain connects TRBV9 to TRBJ2-1; 14 nucleotides line up with TRBD2. This CDR3 is 16 amino acids long. The germline gives CDR1 SGDLS, CDR2 YYNGEE. J gave up 4 bases and V 4 bases, and 4 bases lay outside the gene matches. CDR3 residues: CASSKGTSGSYNEQFF. CDR3 sequence (DNA): TGTGCCAGCAGCAAGGGGACTAGCGGGAGTTACAATGAGCAGTTCTTC. The full variable domain, in which reference TRBV9 and TRBJ2-1 provide the parts outside the CDR3, is DSGVTQTPKHLITATGQRVTLRCSPRSGDLSVYWYQQSLDQGLQFLIQYYNGEERAKGNILERFSAQQFPDLHSELNLSSLELGDSALYFCASSKGTSGSYNEQFFGPGTRLTVL.

Concerning this clonotype: It is unclear where the CDR3 begins or ends on the DNA, so no DNA is shown, and the CDR3 is as TCRdb lists it. The V gene is TRBV5-1, the J gene TRBJ2-1; the table calls TRBD2, which could not be checked here. The germline V gene encodes CDR1 SGHRS and CDR2 YFSETQ. Counting both end residues, the CDR3 totals 21 amino acids. CDR3 protein: CASSFYICSASSSGNYNEQFF.

This clonotype was counted only a few times. V is TRBV6-2 or TRBV6-3 and J is TRBJ2-3, with no clear D. The V gene lost 2 bases and the J gene lost 6 bases, with 12 bases spanning the gap. CDR1 and CDR2 from the germline V gene are MNHEY and SVGEGT. There are 14 residues in the CDR3. CDR3 loop: CASSYRWPGDTQYF. The CDR3 bases are TGTGCCAGCAGTTACCGGTGGCCCGGGGATACGCAGTATTTT.

This clonotype was recorded many times. The genes are TRBV9 and TRBJ2-6; the D gene is possibly TRBD1 (6 bases). Per germline, CDR1 SGDLS and CDR2 YYNGEE. This CDR3 has 17 amino acids. V was cut by 4 bases and J by 1 base, with 15 bases left in between. The CDR3 nucleotides read TGTGCCAGCAGCCCTAGGACAGCAACTTCTGGGGCCAACGTCCTGACTTTC. It yields the protein CASSPRTATSGANVLTF.

As to this clonotype: A read error may explain this, as a much larger clone is one base away. This chain uses TRBV10-3 with TRBJ2-7; TRBD1 might be the D (7 bases). V lost 3 bases and J lost 10, with 22 bases in between. This CDR3 is built from 15 residues. Germline V gives CDR1 ENHRY, CDR2 SYGVKD. The CDR3 nucleotides are TGTGCCATCAGTGACCTTGACAGGGCCGGGGGCGACCAGTACTTC. This translates into CAISDLDRAGGDQYF.

This clonotype was recorded many times. The chain is built from TRBV29-1 and TRBJ2-4; TRBD2 is a possible D gene (5 bases). The germline V gene encodes CDR1 SQVTM and CDR2 ANQGSEA. The CDR3 spans 14 residues. Trimming left V 4 bases short and J 0 bases short, with 10 bases between. The CDR3 DNA reads TGCAGCGTTGCGGGGAAACTAGCCAAAAACATTCAGTACTTC. It specifies CSVAGKLAKNIQYF.

This clonotype was counted many times. This chain uses TRBV7-2 with TRBJ2-3; no clear D gene. Germline V gene lookup returns CDR1 SGHTA and CDR2 FQGNSA. This CDR3 comprises 16 residues. V was shortened by 5 bases and J by 2 bases, with 17 bases between the two germline ends. CDR3 sequence: CASSHRRAGATDTQYF. CDR3 coding DNA: TGTGCCAGCAGCCACCGTAGGGCAGGTGCCACAGATACGCAGTATTTT.

The rearrangement uses TRBV7-9 and TRBJ1-2, with D possibly matching TRBD1 (6 bases). This CDR3 comprises 14 residues. Germline-derived CDR1 and CDR2 are SEHNR and FQNEAQ (reference sequence). The V and J ends lost 5 bases and 5 bases respectively, with 15 bases between them. The CDR3 DNA follows: TGTGCCAGCAGCCCGCACAGGACAGTTTATGGCTACACCTTC. Translating gives CASSPHRTVYGYTF.

This chain connects TRBV28 to TRBJ2-4; 9 positions agree with TRBD1. The end of the DNA fits TRBJ2-7 better, so the J call may be wrong. This CDR3 region has 14 residues. The V gene's germline CDR1 is MDHEN and CDR2 SYDVKM. The CDR3 bases are TGTGCCAACAGGGGGACAGGGTCTAATCACGAGCAGTACTTC. It codes for CANRGTGSNHEQYF.

Notes on this clonotype: With a much larger clone just one base away, this may be a read error. This sequence joins TRBV7-9 and TRBJ2-4; 7 nucleotides align to TRBD2. Near its end, the DNA agrees better with TRBJ2-5, so the J call may be wrong. Germline-derived CDR1 and CDR2 are SEHNR and FQNEAQ (reference sequence). There are 14 residues in the CDR3. CDR3 region: CASGLNAGEETQYF. In DNA form, the CDR3 reads TGTGCCAGCGGCTTAAACGCGGGAGAAGAGACCCAGTACTTC.

This clonotype was seen at least ten times. This rearrangement joins TRBV20-1 to TRBJ2-1, with a possible D match to TRBD2 (6 bases). Looked up from germline, CDR1 is DFQATT and CDR2 is SNEGSKA (reference sequence). The CDR3 sequence is 14 residues long. V lost 5 bases and J 7 bases, leaving 18 bases between the germline ends. The CDR3 sequence is CSAQSPGLFNEQFF. DNA of the CDR3: TGCAGTGCTCAATCCCCGGGACTTTTTAATGAGCAGTTCTTC.

The chain has TRBV7-8 and TRBJ2-4; 7 bases map to TRBD2. The J call may be wrong; the DNA end is better matched by TRBJ2-7. Germline V gives CDR1 SGHVS, CDR2 FQNEAQ. The CDR3 totals 16 residues. DNA of the CDR3: TGTGCCAGCAGCCTTCCTTCCGCTAGCGGAGTTTACGAGCAGTACTTC. Amino acid sequence: CASSLPSASGVYEQYF.

This clonotype showed up just once. J is TRBJ1-1 and V is TRBV20-1; 9 nucleotides line up with TRBD1. The CDR3 covers 16 residues. Germline V gives CDR1 DFQATT, CDR2 SNEGSKA (reference sequence). V lost 5 bases to trimming and J lost 6 bases; unmatched junction nucleotides: 16. The CDR3 coding sequence is TGCAGTGCTCCCGACCCCGGGACAGGGTTATACTCTGAAGCTTTCTTT. Amino acid sequence: CSAPDPGTGLYSEAFF.

The CDR3 here is CASSLSGAEETQYF. In nucleotides, the CDR3 is TGTGCCAGCAGCTTATCGGGGGCCGAAGAGACCCAGTACTTC. This chain joins TRBV7-3 and TRBJ2-5; D may be TRBD1 or TRBD2 (6 bases each). The CDR3 is 14 residues long. V lost 2 bases to trimming and J lost 3 bases, with 10 bases between them. The germline V gene encodes CDR1 SGHTA and CDR2 FQGTGA.

V usage is TRBV7-8 and J usage is TRBJ2-3, with unresolved D. Germline loops: CDR1 SGHVS, CDR2 FQNEAQ. This CDR3 comprises 13 residues. V gave up 2 bases and J gave up 6 bases, with 9 bases separating them. The CDR3, as DNA: TGTGCCAGCAGCTTATTCGACCGGGATACGCAGTATTTT. Translated, it gives CASSLFDRDTQYF.

The chain employs TRBV11-2 and TRBJ2-1; 11 nucleotides agree with TRBD1. In germline, CDR1 is SGHAT, CDR2 FQNNGV. The trim removed 5 bases at V and 9 bases at J, leaving 9 bases unmatched. The CDR3 covers 15 residues. This CDR3 reads CASSHGTGGTIEQFF. Here the CDR3 DNA reads TGTGCCAGCAGCCACGGGACAGGGGGGACTATTGAGCAGTTCTTC.

The CDR3 DNA is TGCAGTGCTCCGGGGGACCGCTCCTACGAGCAGTACTTC. Its translation: CSAPGDRSYEQYF. The rearrangement uses TRBV20-1 and TRBJ2-7, with a possible D match to TRBD2 (6 bases). CDR1 is DFQATT and CDR2 is SNEGSKA in the germline V gene (reference sequence). The V gene lost 5 bases and the J gene lost 0 bases, with 11 bases spanning the gap. This CDR3 has 13 amino acids.

This clonotype was observed at least ten times. The chain's CDR3 is CASSPGFTYEQYF. The CDR3 DNA reads TGTGCCAGCAGCCCAGGGTTTACCTACGAGCAGTACTTC. This chain links TRBV7-2 with TRBJ2-7, with a tentative D call TRBD1 (5 bases). V was pared by 5 bases and J by 2 bases, with 10 bases between. Germline CDR1 is SGHTA and CDR2 is FQGNSA. The CDR3 has 13 amino acids.

The sample holds a few counts of this clonotype. This chain links TRBV28 with TRBJ2-7; no clear D. The CDR3 totals 13 residues. CDR1 is MDHEN, CDR2 SYDVKM, per germline. Trimming shortened V by 1 base and J by 6 bases, and 10 bases separated the two germline ends. DNA for the CDR3: TGTGCCAGCAGTTTATATCAGGTCTCCGAGCAGTACTTC. Amino acid sequence: CASSLYQVSEQYF.

The V gene is TRBV27, the J gene TRBJ2-3, with TRBD2 matching 13 bases. Trimming removed 11 bases from V and 0 bases from J; junction bases left unmatched: 8. Germline V gives CDR1 MNHEY, CDR2 SMNVEV (reference sequence). The CDR3 runs to 16 residues. CDR3 region: CAARTSGRTSTDTQYF. The CDR3 DNA reads as TGTGCCGCGCGGACTAGCGGGAGAACAAGCACAGATACGCAGTATTTT.

This clonotype appeared many times. The chain uses TRBV12-3 or TRBV12-4 and TRBJ1-1; D unresolved. V was cut by 2 bases and J by 0 bases, with 4 bases left in between. CDR3 size: 13 residues. CDR3 residues: CASSLQMNTEAFF. The CDR3 DNA reads as TGTGCCAGCAGTTTACAGATGAACACTGAAGCTTTCTTT.

The CDR3 nucleotides read TGTGCCAGCAGTTACTGCAGGTGGAAACAACAAGAGACCCAGTACTTC. This translates into CASSYCRWKQQETQYF. The chain joins TRBV6-5 to TRBJ2-5; D call uncertain. Germline CDR1 and CDR2: MNHEY and SVGAGI. The CDR3 spans 16 residues. The V end lost 1 base, the J end lost 2 bases, and 14 bases lay between the germline ends.

For this clonotype: Compared with germline, one end of the junction differs, possibly owing to a read error. The chain carries TRBV7-2 and TRBJ1-4; 7 bases agree with TRBD1. CDR1 is SGHTA, CDR2 FQGNSA, per germline. The CDR3 is 14 residues long. CDR3 sequence: CASSRGTVDEKPFF. The CDR3 nucleotides are TGTGCCAGCAGCCGAGGGACAGTAGACGAAAAACCGTTTTTT.

The chain joins TRBV27 to TRBJ2-1, with no clear D. The CDR3 is made up of 15 amino acids. CDR1 is MNHEY and CDR2 is SMNVEV in the germline V gene (reference sequence). The V end was cut by 6 bases, the J end by 0 bases, with 12 bases between. The CDR3 here is CASRPLQPSYNEQFF. The CDR3 bases are TGTGCCAGCAGGCCACTGCAACCCTCCTACAATGAGCAGTTCTTC.

The table lists this clonotype with a few counts. The V call is TRBV12-5, the J call TRBJ2-5; TRBD1 is a possible D gene (6 bases). The ends were cut back, 6 bases at V and 1 base at J, with 15 bases in the middle. The germline V gene encodes CDR1 LGHNT and CDR2 FRNRAP. This CDR3 has 15 residues. CDR3 sequence reads: CASGPDGQPQETQYF. CDR3 DNA: TGTGCTAGTGGACCCGACGGACAGCCCCAAGAGACCCAGTACTTC.